These 32 T cell receptor beta chains share one sample of origin, sequenced in a study of cytomegalovirus exposure and HLA in healthy donors. Profiled with immunoSEQ multiplex PCR; TCRdb holds only in-frame clones, not every one. The table includes hundreds of thousands of clones, roughly 85% detected once. Sequenced: PBMCs. The receptors originated from a woman under 30 in good health and CMV-seronegative.

This clone was detected only once. The rearrangement links TRBV6-6 to TRBJ2-1, with D possibly TRBD1 on 6 matching bases. Trimming left V 2 bases short and J 7 bases short, with 12 bases between. Germline CDR1 and CDR2: MNHNY and SVGAGI (reference sequence). This CDR3 spans 14 amino acids. CDR3 DNA sequence: TGTGCCAGCAGTTACGGGACAAGCTATAATGAGCAGTTCTTC. This encodes CASSYGTSYNEQFF.

This chain connects TRBV4-1 to TRBJ2-7, with D possibly TRBD1 on 6 matching bases. CDR3 length: 14 amino acids. Between the trimmed V and J ends, which lost 1 base and 5 bases, there was a span of 12 bases. Germline-derived CDR1 and CDR2 are MGHRA and YSYEKL. CDR3 residues: CASSQVPTGNEQYF. For the CDR3, the DNA is TGCGCCAGCAGCCAAGTCCCAACAGGGAACGAGCAGTACTTC.

The chain is built from TRBV7-9 and TRBJ1-2; maybe TRBD1 (6 bases). V lost 6 bases and J lost 6, with 14 bases in between. The CDR3 is 13 amino acids. Germline CDR1 is SEHNR and CDR2 is FQNEAQ (reference sequence). DNA for the CDR3: TGTGCCAGCAGACCCACAGGGAGCGATGGCTACACCTTC. Protein sequence: CASRPTGSDGYTF.

CDR3 residues: CASRGNEQFF. The CDR3 coding sequence is TGCGCCAGCCGAGGCAATGAGCAGTTCTTC. The chain couples TRBV10-2 to TRBJ2-1; unclear D gene. V lost 8 bases and J lost 6, with 5 bases in between. The CDR3 length is 10 residues. The germline V gene encodes CDR1 WSHSY and CDR2 SAAADI.

The V gene is TRBV25-1, the J gene TRBJ2-3; 13 nucleotides line up with TRBD2. The trim removed 4 bases at V and 4 bases at J, leaving 11 bases unmatched. The CDR3 contains 18 residues. The germline CDR1 and CDR2 sequences are MGHDK and SYGVNS. DNA of the CDR3: TGTGCCAGCAGTGGCCCCAGGACTAGCGGGAGAGATTCAGATACGCAGTATTTT. Its translation is CASSGPRTSGRDSDTQYF.

V is TRBV28 and J is TRBJ2-1; unclear D gene. Germline V gives CDR1 MDHEN, CDR2 SYDVKM. V shed 8 bases and J shed 6 bases, with 11 bases lying between them. The CDR3 contains 12 residues. CDR3 amino acids: CASGPLGNEQFF. DNA for the CDR3: TGTGCCAGCGGGCCCCTCGGCAATGAGCAGTTCTTC. The full variable domain, completed using reference TRBV28 and TRBJ2-1, is DVKVTQSSRYLVKRTGEKVFLECVQDMDHENMFWYRQDPGLGLRLIYFSYDVKMKEKGDIPEGYSVSREKKERFSLILESASTNQTSMYLCASGPLGNEQFFGPGTRLTVL.

On this clone: This sample also contains other DNA sequences that code for the same CDR3. This chain uses TRBV9 with TRBJ1-1, with TRBD1 as a possible D gene (5 bases). Trimming took off 1 base at V and 2 bases at J, with 6 bases between the two ends. Looked up from germline, CDR1 is SGDLS and CDR2 is YYNGEE. This CDR3 spans 13 amino acids. The CDR3 sequence is CASSVQGNTEAFF. The CDR3 nucleotides read TGTGCCAGCAGCGTACAGGGAAACACTGAAGCTTTCTTT.

The CDR3 DNA follows: TGTGCCAGCAGTGACGACTCGAACACTGAAGCTTTCTTT. Translated: CASSDDSNTEAFF. This chain uses TRBV6-1 with TRBJ1-1; unclear D gene. Germline V gene sequence: CDR1 MNHNS, CDR2 SASEGT. The CDR3 contains 13 residues. V lost 3 bases to trimming and J lost 1 base, with 6 bases between them.

The sample holds one count of this clone. V usage is TRBV19 and J usage is TRBJ1-2; 10 bases are a match to TRBD1. This CDR3 is 12 amino acids long. CDR1 and CDR2 (germline): LNHDA, SQIVND (reference sequence). CDR3: CATRTGGDGYTF. CDR3 bases: TGTGCGACGAGGACAGGGGGAGATGGCTACACCTTC.

The V gene is TRBV7-6, the J gene TRBJ1-1, with D unresolved. The CDR3 covers 13 residues. The V end lost 4 bases, the J end lost 1 base, and 7 bases lay between the germline ends. Germline lookup yields CDR1 SGHVS and CDR2 FNYEAQ. The CDR3 protein is CASSSRENTEAFF. CDR3 coding DNA: TGTGCCAGCAGCTCGAGGGAGAACACTGAAGCTTTCTTT. The full variable domain, in which reference TRBV7-6 and TRBJ1-1 provide the parts outside the CDR3, is GAGVSQSPRYKVTKRGQDVALRCDPISGHVSLYWYRQALGQGPEFLTYFNYEAQQDKSGLPNDRFSAERPEGSISTLTIQRTEQRDSAMYRCASSSRENTEAFFGQGTRLTVV.

The gene calls are TRBV14 and TRBJ2-3; 9 bases match TRBD2. The CDR3 spans 17 residues. Unmatched junction bases numbered 10, after V lost 1 base and J lost 5 bases. The germline V gene has CDR1 SGHDN and CDR2 FVKESK. Here the CDR3 DNA reads TGTGCCAGCAGCCAAGCCCGGACTAGCGCAGTAGGAGATACGCAGTATTTT. Encoded protein: CASSQARTSAVGDTQYF.

This clone was seen more than once but under ten times. The V gene is TRBV5-1, the J gene TRBJ2-7; a possible D gene is TRBD2 (5 bases). Trimming cost V 4 bases and J 5 bases, with 13 bases left between them. This CDR3 spans 13 amino acids. CDR1 and CDR2 (germline): SGHRS, YFSETQ. The CDR3 sequence: CASSRTGLNEQYF. In nucleotides, the CDR3 is TGCGCCAGCAGCCGGACTGGGTTGAACGAGCAGTACTTC.

This clone was seen just once. The chain employs TRBV4-2 and TRBJ2-1; 8 nucleotides line up with TRBD2. V trimming: 2 bases; J trimming: 7 bases; junction bases outside the gene matches: 10. The CDR3 loop spans 16 amino acids. The germline CDR1 and CDR2 sequences are LGHNA and YNFKEQ. Written as DNA, the CDR3 is TGTGCCAGCAGCCAACTATACGGGGGGGCGTGGAATGAGCAGTTCTTC. Translating gives CASSQLYGGAWNEQFF.

The CDR3 sequence: CASRATGFVYGYTF. CDR3 coding DNA: TGTGCCAGCAGGGCGACAGGGTTTGTCTATGGCTACACCTTC. V is TRBV25-1 and J is TRBJ1-2; TRBD1 agrees at 7 bases. Germline V gene data show CDR1 as MGHDK and CDR2 as SYGVNS. J was trimmed by 4 bases and V by 6 bases; bases with no gene match: 8. The length of the CDR3 is 14 residues.

V gene TRBV6-1 combines with J gene TRBJ1-3; 7 bases agree with TRBD1. The CDR3 covers 14 residues. CDR1 and CDR2 from the germline V gene are MNHNS and SASEGT. J lost 3 bases, V lost 6 bases, and 5 bases had no gene match. CDR3: CASRTQGYGNTIYF. For the CDR3, the DNA is TGTGCCAGCAGGACACAGGGGTATGGAAACACCATATATTTT.

This chain joins TRBV5-1 and TRBJ2-7; the D is unclear. Trimming removed 4 bases at V and 3 bases at J, with 11 bases between. There are 13 residues in the CDR3. CDR1 is SGHRS, CDR2 YFSETQ, per germline. The CDR3 protein is CASSPDIHYEQYF. CDR3 nucleotides: TGCGCCAGCAGCCCCGACATTCACTACGAGCAGTACTTC.

This clone has only one observation. The J gene is TRBJ1-4, the V gene TRBV7-9, with D possibly matching TRBD1 (6 bases). The CDR3 runs 15 residues. Germline V gene lookup returns CDR1 SEHNR and CDR2 FQNEAQ (reference sequence). Trimming shortened V by 5 bases and J by 5 bases, and 15 bases separated the two germline ends. Here the CDR3 reads CASSPRGTANEKLFF. In nucleotides, the CDR3 is TGTGCCAGCAGCCCTAGGGGGACGGCGAATGAAAAACTGTTTTTT.

CDR3 protein: CASSLGTGALHF. DNA for the CDR3: TGTGCCAGCAGCTTGGGGACAGGGGCCCTCCACTTT. The rearrangement uses TRBV5-8 and TRBJ1-6, with 9 bases fitting TRBD1. Germline assignment: CDR1 SGHTS and CDR2 YDEGEE. The CDR3 has 12 residues. Trimming cost V 0 bases and J 14 bases; bases outside gene matches: 0.

The V and J genes are TRBV11-2 and TRBJ2-1; 9 bases agree with TRBD2. The V gene's germline CDR1 is SGHAT and CDR2 FQNNGV. The junction had 11 bases not matched to a gene; V was cut back by 4 bases and J by 4 bases. The CDR3 totals 17 residues. The CDR3 DNA reads as TGTGCCAGCAGCTCCCCCTCGAGCGGGAGGATGTACAATGAGCAGTTCTTC. It specifies CASSSPSSGRMYNEQFF.

V is TRBV27 and J is TRBJ2-7, with D maybe TRBD1 (6 bases). The germline V and J ends were trimmed by 7 bases and 1 base, with 17 bases remaining between them. Looked up from germline, CDR1 is MNHEY and CDR2 is SMNVEV (reference sequence). The CDR3 contains 15 residues. The CDR3 coding sequence is TGTGCCAGCACCTCCCCGGGCAGGGGTTCCTACGAGCAGTACTTC. The encoded protein is CASTSPGRGSYEQYF.

The chain is built from TRBV2 and TRBJ2-3; 10 bases are a match to TRBD2. The CDR3 has 15 amino acids. CDR1 is SNHLY, CDR2 FYNNEI, per germline. The V gene end was trimmed by 7 bases and the J gene end by 6 bases; junction bases not matched to a gene: 10. In nucleotides, the CDR3 is TGTGCCAGCAATTTAGGGACTAGCGTTTCGGATACGCAGTATTTT. Its protein is CASNLGTSVSDTQYF.

Concerning this clone: The same CDR3 is also encoded by other DNA sequences in this sample. The chain has TRBV28 and TRBJ1-6; D is ambiguous. Trimming stripped 2 bases from V and 9 bases from J, with 8 bases between. Germline values: CDR1 MDHEN, CDR2 SYDVKM. The CDR3 loop spans 13 amino acids. In DNA, the CDR3 is TGTGCCAGCAGTTTAACGGGGTCTTCACCCCTCCACTTT. Its translation is CASSLTGSSPLHF.

The V and J genes are TRBV9 and TRBJ2-7; no firm D call. The ends were cut back, 3 bases at V and 6 bases at J, with 16 bases in the middle. The CDR3 is made up of 14 amino acids. In germline, CDR1 is SGDLS, CDR2 YYNGEE. This CDR3 reads CASSETPTSGEQYF. CDR3 nucleotides: TGTGCCAGCAGCGAGACTCCGACCTCTGGCGAGCAGTACTTC.

J is TRBJ2-7 and V is TRBV28, with unresolved D. CDR1 and CDR2 (germline): MDHEN, SYDVKM. CDR3 size: 15 residues. Deletions cut 5 bases from V and 1 base from J, with 15 bases between. CDR3 in amino acids: CASSPPQVWSYEQYF. The CDR3 nucleotides read TGTGCCAGCAGTCCCCCTCAGGTCTGGTCCTACGAGCAGTACTTC.

The rearrangement links TRBV15 to TRBJ2-7; 8 bases align to TRBD1. The V gene end was trimmed by 2 bases and the J gene end by 6 bases; junction bases not matched to a gene: 9. In germline, CDR1 is LNHNV, CDR2 YYDKDF (reference sequence). The CDR3 has 15 residues. This CDR3 reads CATSRTLDDRGEQYF. The CDR3 bases are TGTGCCACCAGCAGAACTCTAGACGACAGGGGCGAGCAGTACTTC.

The V and J genes are TRBV2 and TRBJ2-1, with D perhaps TRBD2 (5 bases). V was pared by 5 bases and J by 8 bases, with 16 bases between. The V gene's germline CDR1 is SNHLY and CDR2 FYNNEI. The CDR3 runs 14 residues. The CDR3 reads CASSPSPGWDEQFF. The CDR3 coding sequence is TGTGCCAGCAGTCCTTCTCCGGGGTGGGATGAGCAGTTCTTC. Combining the CDR3 with reference TRBV2 and TRBJ2-1 gives the whole variable domain EPEVTQTPSHQVTQMGQEVILRCVPISNHLYFYWYRQILGQKVEFLVSFYNNEISEKSEIFDDQFSVERPDGSNFTLKIRSTKLEDSAMYFCASSPSPGWDEQFFGPGTRLTVL.

J is TRBJ2-2 and V is TRBV6-4; 10 bases map to TRBD1. The germline CDR1 and CDR2 sequences are MRHNA and SNTAGT. V dropped 5 bases and J dropped 6; count of bases not matched to a gene: 3. This CDR3 comprises 14 residues. The CDR3 sequence: CASSRDRGPGELFF. CDR3 nucleotide sequence: TGTGCCAGCAGTCGGGACAGGGGACCCGGGGAGCTGTTTTTT.

The chain joins TRBV28 to TRBJ2-7; TRBD1 aligns across 7 bases. From germline, CDR1 is MDHEN and CDR2 SYDVKM. The trim removed 5 bases at V and 5 bases at J, leaving 9 bases unmatched. CDR3 length equals 14 residues. CDR3 nucleotides: TGTGCCAGCAGTCTCCCAGACAGGGTCCACGAGCAGTACTTC. Translation: CASSLPDRVHEQYF.

The V call is TRBV5-4, the J call TRBJ2-1; 7 bases match TRBD2. CDR3 size: 14 residues. Losses at the gene ends were 10 bases for V and 4 bases for J; bases not matched to a gene: 11. Germline lookup yields CDR1 SGHNT and CDR2 YYREEE (reference sequence). The CDR3, as DNA: TGTGCCTCTCACCGGGACTACTTATACAATGAGCAGTTCTTC. Protein sequence: CASHRDYLYNEQFF. Together with reference TRBV5-4 and TRBJ2-1, the CDR3 gives the full variable domain: ETGVTQSPTHLIKTRGQQVTLRCSSQSGHNTVSWYQQALGQGPQFIFQYYREEENGRGNFPPRFSGLQFPNYSSELNVNALELDDSALYLCASHRDYLYNEQFFGPGTRLTVL.

The chain uses TRBV7-8 and TRBJ2-7, with D possibly matching TRBD2 (6 bases). V was pared by 7 bases and J by 0 bases, with 16 bases between. The CDR3 totals 15 residues. Germline V gene data show CDR1 as SGHVS and CDR2 as FQNEAQ. CDR3 loop: CASNPSRGSSYEQYF. CDR3 in DNA: TGTGCCAGCAACCCTAGCCGGGGGAGCTCCTACGAGCAGTACTTC.

The genes are TRBV27 and TRBJ1-6, with 9 nucleotides matching TRBD1. CDR3 length: 14 residues. V lost 6 bases, J lost 10 bases, and 7 bases stayed unmatched. CDR1 is MNHEY, CDR2 SMNVEV, per germline (reference sequence). The CDR3 reads CASSTGTGFSPLHF. Here the CDR3 DNA reads TGTGCCAGCAGCACCGGGACAGGGTTCTCACCCCTCCACTTT.

This chain uses TRBV14 with TRBJ2-7; unclear D gene. Trimming pared 1 base from V and 2 bases from J, leaving 12 bases between. The CDR3 runs to 15 residues. Germline-derived CDR1 and CDR2 are SGHDN and FVKESK. CDR3 nucleotide sequence: TGTGCCAGCAGCCAAGGAGGTCAGCCCCCCTACGAGCAGTACTTC. Translated, it gives CASSQGGQPPYEQYF.